A selection of T cell receptor beta chains follows, all from one sample in a study of brain T cells in children with intractable seizures. Profiled with immunoSEQ multiplex PCR; TCRdb holds only in-frame clones, not every one. The repertoire holds about 340,000 clones, with over 90% as singletons. The sample in question was peripheral blood, obtained approximately 5 months after surgery. The receptor source for this set is a boy under two years old with tuberous sclerosis and intractable seizures. The CDR3 runs from the conserved cysteine through the conserved F or W. The D gene is left open where the match is weak. Size tells how often a clone was seen (once, few, many) or the class of an expanded clone, and some rows leave it out.

clone size,D gene,J gene,V gene,CDR3 protein,CDR3 DNA
.,.,TRBJ2-3,TRBV4-1,CASSQKGKGVSTDTQYF,TGCGCCAGCAGCCAAAAGGGTAAAGGGGTGAGCACAGATACGCAGTATTTT
.,TRBD2,TRBJ2-5,TRBV9,CASSPGTRGGETQYF,TGTGCCAGCAGCCCCGGGACTAGAGGGGGAGAGACCCAGTACTTC
.,.,TRBJ1-2,TRBV28,CASTIQGGGYGYTF,TGTGCCAGCACCATACAGGGCGGCGGCTATGGCTACACCTTC
.,TRBD2,TRBJ2-5,TRBV19,CASSKRTSGFSETQYF,TGTGCCAGTAGTAAACGGACTAGCGGGTTTTCAGAGACCCAGTACTTC
.,TRBD2,TRBJ2-3,TRBV4-2,CASSQDLGTSGGPTDTQYF,TGTGCCAGCAGCCAAGATTTGGGGACTAGCGGGGGGCCCACAGATACGCAGTATTTT
.,.,TRBJ1-2,TRBV18,CASSPGVILGDPISAF,TGTGCCAGCTCACCGGGGGTGATTTTAGGGGACCCCATCTCCGCCTTC
.,TRBD1,TRBJ1-5,TRBV2,CASSTDLWAGGLIQPQHF,TGTGCCAGCAGTACCGACTTATGGGCAGGGGGTTTGATACAGCCCCAGCATTTT
.,.,TRBJ1-1,TRBV11-2,CASSSEDGFMNTEAFF,TGTGCCAGCAGCAGCGAGGACGGTTTCATGAACACTGAAGCTTTCTTT
.,.,TRBJ1-1,TRBV18,CASSSGQIENTEAFF,TGTGCCAGCTCATCCGGACAGATAGAGAACACTGAAGCTTTCTTT
.,.,TRBJ2-3,TRBV4-1,CASSQDRLRDTQYF,TGCGCCAGCAGCCAAGACAGGCTTAGAGATACGCAGTATTTT
.,.,TRBJ1-2,TRBV25-1,CASSLSGTSQGYTF,TGTGCCAGCTCCCTGTCAGGGACTTCCCAGGGCTACACCTTC
.,.,TRBJ1-1,TRBV6-5,CASSYSAHTEAFF,TGTGCCAGCAGTTACTCTGCCCACACTGAAGCTTTCTTT
.,.,TRBJ1-4,TRBV9,CASSEGVSGEKLFF,TGTGCCAGCAGCGAGGGGGTTTCGGGTGAAAAACTGTTTTTT
.,TRBD2,TRBJ2-3,TRBV9,CASSVREPDTQYF,TGTGCCAGCAGCGTGCGGGAGCCAGATACGCAGTATTTT
.,TRBD1,TRBJ1-1,TRBV19,CASRRDRVEHTEAFF,TGTGCCAGTCGGCGGGACAGGGTCGAGCACACTGAAGCTTTCTTT
.,TRBD2,TRBJ2-3,TRBV2,CASSVDSSGNADTQYF,TGTGCCAGCAGTGTAGATTCTAGCGGGAACGCAGATACGCAGTATTTT
few,.,TRBJ1-1,TRBV7-9,CASSLGVGSMNTEAFF,TGTGCCAGCAGCTTAGGGGTCGGGTCCATGAACACTGAAGCTTTCTTT
.,TRBD1,TRBJ1-6,TRBV20-1,CSASTGGIGSSYNSPLHF,TGCAGTGCTAGTACAGGGGGTATAGGGAGCTCCTATAATTCACCCCTCCACTTT
.,.,TRBJ2-3,TRBV5-5,CASSHRGALDTQYF,TGTGCCAGCAGCCACCGTGGGGCCTTAGATACGCAGTATTTT
.,.,TRBJ1-2,TRBV7-2,CASSSAGYGYTF,TGTGCCAGCAGCTCGGCAGGGTATGGCTACACCTTC
.,.,TRBJ1-2,TRBV18,CASSPKAWPDGYTF,TGTGCCAGCTCACCAAAGGCTTGGCCTGATGGCTACACCTTC
once,TRBD2,TRBJ2-3,TRBV6-5,CASRPFLAGDTQYF,TGTGCCAGCAGACCTTTTCTAGCGGGAGATACGCAGTATTTT
.,TRBD1,TRBJ2-3,TRBV5-8,CASSLGRTGPTDTQYF,TGTGCCAGCAGCTTGGGAAGGACAGGGCCCACAGATACGCAGTATTTT
.,TRBD1,TRBJ1-2,TRBV10-3,CAISEDSPGQGGYTF,TGTGCCATCAGTGAAGACTCTCCGGGACAGGGAGGCTACACCTTC
.,.,TRBJ2-1,TRBV4-1,CASSQDRLGGREQFF,TGCGCCAGCAGCCAAGATCGGCTAGGGGGTCGTGAGCAGTTCTTC
few,TRBD2,TRBJ2-7,TRBV27,CASSPSGEGLYEQYF,TGTGCCAGCAGTCCTAGCGGGGAGGGGCTCTACGAGCAGTACTTC
once,.,TRBJ2-1,TRBV6-5,CASSPARNPEQFF,TGTGCCAGCAGCCCGGCTAGGAACCCTGAGCAGTTCTTC
.,TRBD2,TRBJ2-3,TRBV27,CASSLFGSGSKNTQYF,TGTGCCAGCAGTTTATTTGGGAGCGGGAGTAAGAATACGCAGTATTTT
.,.,TRBJ2-7,TRBV27,CASSLGAGTYEQYF,TGTGCCAGCAGTTTGGGCGCGGGAACCTACGAGCAGTACTTC
.,TRBD2,TRBJ2-7,TRBV4-2,CASSQDAASGRDSYFYEQYF,TGTGCCAGCAGCCAAGATGCCGCTAGCGGGAGGGACTCATACTTCTACGAGCAGTACTTC
.,.,TRBJ2-3,TRBV27,CASQDANTRGTSTDTQYF,TGTGCCAGCCAAGACGCCAATACCAGGGGGACTAGCACAGATACGCAGTATTTT
.,.,TRBJ2-7,TRBV4-1,CASSQNTYEQYF,TGCGCCAGCAGCCAAAATACCTACGAGCAGTACTTC
.,.,TRBJ2-1,TRBV7-3,CASSFRGANEQFF,TGTGCCAGCAGCTTCAGGGGCGCGAATGAGCAGTTCTTC
.,.,TRBJ2-7,TRBV7-8,CASSLSPFGGYEQYF,TGTGCCAGCAGCTTATCGCCTTTTGGGGGCTACGAGCAGTACTTC
.,.,TRBJ2-5,TRBV11-2,CASNWGRQETQYF,TGTGCCAGCAACTGGGGACGGCAAGAGACCCAGTACTTC
.,.,TRBJ1-2,TRBV3-1/TRBV3-2,CASSRDYGYTF,TGTGCCAGCAGCCGGGACTATGGCTACACCTTC
.,TRBD1,TRBJ1-2,TRBV25-1,CASGDSQINYGYTF,TGTGCCAGCGGGGACAGTCAGATCAACTATGGCTACACCTTC
.,TRBD2,TRBJ2-5,TRBV11-3,CASSGLAGARRETQYF,TGTGCCAGCAGCGGACTAGCGGGGGCCCGGCGGGAGACCCAGTACTTC
.,.,TRBJ2-1,TRBV5-1,CASSLGAYNEQFF,TGCGCCAGCAGCTTAGGGGCCTACAATGAGCAGTTCTTC
.,.,TRBJ1-6,TRBV5-1,CASSPHGPGSPLHF,TGCGCCAGCAGCCCCCACGGGCCGGGTTCACCCCTCCACTTT
.,.,TRBJ1-4,TRBV5-1,CASSLADRQGEKLFF,TGCGCCAGCAGCTTGGCTGACAGGCAAGGTGAAAAACTGTTTTTT
few,.,TRBJ1-5,TRBV6-5,CASSLISQSNQPQHF,TGTGCCAGCAGTCTGATATCCCAAAGCAATCAGCCCCAGCATTTT
.,.,TRBJ2-7,TRBV7-9,CASSGYEQYF,TGTGCCAGCAGCGGCTACGAGCAGTACTTC
.,TRBD2,TRBJ2-5,TRBV7-6,CASSFAGGHNSRETQYF,TGTGCCAGCAGCTTTGCGGGGGGGCATAACTCAAGGGAGACCCAGTACTTC
.,.,TRBJ1-2,TRBV25-1,CASSEYKGSFNYGYTF,TGTGCCAGCAGTGAATATAAGGGGTCTTTTAACTATGGCTACACCTTC
.,.,TRBJ2-7,TRBV13,CASSGGPGGSYEQYF,TGTGCCAGCAGCGGGGGACCAGGGGGGTCGTACGAGCAGTACTTC
few,TRBD1,TRBJ2-7,TRBV11-2,CASSLGTGYEQYF,TGTGCCAGCAGCTTAGGGACAGGCTACGAGCAGTACTTC
few,.,TRBJ1-6,TRBV6-5,CASSYLGDPSRTLHF,TGTGCCAGCAGTTACCTGGGGGATCCTTCTAGAACCCTCCACTTT
.,.,TRBJ1-2,TRBV3-1/TRBV3-2,CASSRAGIANYGYTF,TGTGCCAGCAGCCGGGCTGGGATAGCTAACTATGGCTACACCTTC
.,.,TRBJ2-2,TRBV19,CASDRAGTGELFF,TGTGCCAGTGACCGGGCGGGCACCGGGGAGCTGTTTTTT
.,TRBD2,TRBJ2-2,TRBV9,CASSVGGGAGELFF,TGTGCCAGCAGCGTAGGGGGAGGGGCCGGGGAGCTGTTTTTT
.,.,TRBJ1-1,TRBV7-9,CASSLEGGNTEAFF,TGTGCCAGCAGCTTAGAGGGGGGGAACACTGAAGCTTTCTTT
.,TRBD1,TRBJ2-3,TRBV5-1,CASSWSTGVGLNTQYF,TGCGCCAGCAGCTGGTCGACAGGGGTCGGGTTGAATACGCAGTATTTT
.,.,TRBJ1-4,TRBV15,CATSPANRVDVEKLFF,TGTGCCACTAGCCCAGCCAACAGGGTCGACGTGGAAAAACTGTTTTTT
.,TRBD2,TRBJ2-2,TRBV4-1,CASSQESLASGSLGELFF,TGCGCCAGCAGCCAAGAATCTTTGGCTAGCGGGAGCCTGGGGGAGCTGTTTTTT
.,.,TRBJ2-3,TRBV19,CASSVLWDTQYF,TGTGCCAGTAGTGTCCTCTGGGATACGCAGTATTTT